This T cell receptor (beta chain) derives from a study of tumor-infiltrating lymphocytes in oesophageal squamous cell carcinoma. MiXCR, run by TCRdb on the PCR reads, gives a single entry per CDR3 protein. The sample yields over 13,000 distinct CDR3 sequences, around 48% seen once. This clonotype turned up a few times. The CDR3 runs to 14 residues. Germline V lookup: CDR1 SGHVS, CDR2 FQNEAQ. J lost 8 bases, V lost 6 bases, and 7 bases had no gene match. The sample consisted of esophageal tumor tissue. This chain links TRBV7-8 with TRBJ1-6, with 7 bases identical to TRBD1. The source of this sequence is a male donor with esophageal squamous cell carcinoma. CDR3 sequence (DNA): TGTGCCAGCAGTTCGACAGGGCAGTATTCACCCCTCCACTTT. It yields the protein CASSSTGQYSPLHF. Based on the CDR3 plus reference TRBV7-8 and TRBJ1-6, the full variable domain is GAGVSQSPRYKVAKRGQDVALRCDPISGHVSLFWYQQALGQGPEFLTYFQNEAQLDKSGLPSDRFFAERPEGSVSTLKIQRTQQEDSAVYLCASSSTGQYSPLHFGNGTRLTVT.